This T cell receptor (beta chain) emerged from a study of blood T cell repertoires in COVID-19. Across the whole study: Sites across the United States, Italy and Spain contributed samples from acute and convalescent COVID-19.

In the original analysis: Amplification with reference gene primers provided the estimates of nucleated cell counts. TCRdb's table, derived via immunoSEQ multiplex PCR, lists solely in-frame clones and lacks some. V, J and clone size are taken as reported in that table, and D and trimming were inferred from the DNA itself. The table includes approximately 500,000 clones, approximately 91% detected once. The CDR3 runs 24 residues. In germline, CDR1 is LGHNA, CDR2 YNFKEQ. V was clipped by 7 bases and J by 0 bases; unmatched bases: 25. This clone was recorded once. Specimen: peripheral blood. This TCR was sampled from a woman in her fifties or sixties with COVID-19, enrolled during active disease. The chain employs TRBV4-2 and TRBJ2-6; the match to TRBD2 covers 12 bases. The CDR3 DNA sequence: TGTGCCAGCACCCTTTTTCGCCGGACTAGCGGGATCAGACGTCGGATCTCTGGGGCCAACGTCCTGACTTTC. It codes for CASTLFRRTSGIRRRISGANVLTF.